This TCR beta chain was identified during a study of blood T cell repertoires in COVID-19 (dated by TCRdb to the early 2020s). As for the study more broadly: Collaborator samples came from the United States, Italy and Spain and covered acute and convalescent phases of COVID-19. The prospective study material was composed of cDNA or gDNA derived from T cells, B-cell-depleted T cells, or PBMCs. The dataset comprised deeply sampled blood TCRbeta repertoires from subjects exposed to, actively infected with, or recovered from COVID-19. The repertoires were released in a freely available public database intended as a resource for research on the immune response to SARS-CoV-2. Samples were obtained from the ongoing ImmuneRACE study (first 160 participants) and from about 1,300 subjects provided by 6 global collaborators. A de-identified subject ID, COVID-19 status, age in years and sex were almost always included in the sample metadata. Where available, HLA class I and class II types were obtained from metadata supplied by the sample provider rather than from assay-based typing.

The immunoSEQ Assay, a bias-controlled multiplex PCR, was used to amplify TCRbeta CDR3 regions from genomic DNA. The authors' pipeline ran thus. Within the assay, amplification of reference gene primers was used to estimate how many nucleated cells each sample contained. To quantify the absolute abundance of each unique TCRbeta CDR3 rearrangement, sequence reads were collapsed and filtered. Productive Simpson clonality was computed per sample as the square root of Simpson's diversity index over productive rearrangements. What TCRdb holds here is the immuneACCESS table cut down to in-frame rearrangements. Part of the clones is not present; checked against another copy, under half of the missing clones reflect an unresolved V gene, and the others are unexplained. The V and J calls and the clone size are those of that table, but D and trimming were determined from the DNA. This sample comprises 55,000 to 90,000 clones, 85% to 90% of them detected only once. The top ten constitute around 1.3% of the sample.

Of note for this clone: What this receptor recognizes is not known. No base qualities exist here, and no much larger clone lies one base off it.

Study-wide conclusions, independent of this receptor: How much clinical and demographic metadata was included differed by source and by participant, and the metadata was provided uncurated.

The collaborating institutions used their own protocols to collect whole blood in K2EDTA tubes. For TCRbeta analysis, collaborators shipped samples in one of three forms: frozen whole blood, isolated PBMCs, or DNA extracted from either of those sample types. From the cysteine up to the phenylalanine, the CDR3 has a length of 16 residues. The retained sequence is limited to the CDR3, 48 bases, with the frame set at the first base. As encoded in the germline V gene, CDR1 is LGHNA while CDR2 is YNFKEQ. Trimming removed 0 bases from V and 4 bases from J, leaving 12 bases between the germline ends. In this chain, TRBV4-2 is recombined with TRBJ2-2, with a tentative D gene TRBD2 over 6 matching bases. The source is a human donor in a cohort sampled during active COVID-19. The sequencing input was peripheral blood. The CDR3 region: CASSQEPGLITGELFF. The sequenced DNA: TGTGCCAGCAGCCAAGAACCGGGACTCATCACCGGGGAGCTGTTTTTT.